The 21 T cell receptor beta chains presented below share a single source sample, sequenced in a study of shared clonotypes between healthy human individuals. Assay used: immunoSEQ multiplex PCR; TCRdb lists only in-frame clones, some missing. The sample consists of 100,000 or so clones, approximately 44% of them appearing once. Sample: PBMCs. These receptors were collected from a woman aged 40 to 50 in good health. Some clones in this sample may be carry-over from other donors' samples.

Concerning this clone: A much more abundant neighbour one base away suggests this may be a read error. This specimen includes other DNA sequences encoding the same CDR3. The chain recombines TRBV11-2 with TRBJ1-1, with 10 nucleotides matching TRBD1. The CDR3 is 16 amino acids. Germline V lookup: CDR1 SGHAT, CDR2 FQNNGV. The CDR3 DNA follows: TGCGCCAGCAGCTTAGGGACAGGGGTTCCGGGCACTGAAGCTTTCTTT. Its protein is CASSLGTGVPGTEAFF.

A word on this clone: Because it lacks the conserved phenylalanine or tryptophan at the end, this CDR3 is likely a read error. V is TRBV7-6 and J is TRBJ2-7; D unresolved. This CDR3 contains 14 residues. The V end was cut by 1 base, the J end by 2 bases, with 9 bases between. Germline lookup yields CDR1 SGHVS and CDR2 FNYEAQ. The CDR3 here is CASSLEGWAYEQYL. The CDR3 coding sequence is TGTGCCAGCAGCTTAGAGGGCTGGGCCTACGAGCAGTACCTC.

This clone was picked up many times. The chain recombines TRBV29-1 with TRBJ1-5, with 7 bases matching TRBD1. Germline CDR1 SQVTM, CDR2 ANQGSEA. Trimming at V came to 7 bases and at J to 6 bases, leaving 12 bases not matched to a gene. CDR3 length: 14 residues. This chain's CDR3 is CSDRGLSLGQPQHF. The CDR3 DNA reads TGCAGCGATAGGGGGCTCAGTTTAGGTCAGCCCCAGCATTTT.

This rearrangement joins TRBV27 to TRBJ2-5; D unclear. V was pared by 6 bases and J by 1 base, with 3 bases between. This CDR3 has 11 amino acids. Germline CDR1 is MNHEY and CDR2 is SMNVEV (reference sequence). CDR3 sequence: CASRLQETQYF. DNA of the CDR3: TGTGCCAGCAGACTCCAAGAGACCCAGTACTTC.

This clone was counted only a few times. The rearrangement joins TRBV5-1 to TRBJ1-4; D is possibly TRBD1 (5 bases). Trimming pared 0 bases from V and 5 bases from J, leaving 11 bases between. Germline V gene lookup returns CDR1 SGHRS and CDR2 YFSETQ. This CDR3 spans 15 amino acids. The CDR3 loop is CASSLVGGGNEKLFF. The CDR3, as DNA: TGCGCCAGCAGCTTGGTCGGGGGAGGGAATGAAAAACTGTTTTTT.

This rearrangement joins TRBV29-1 to TRBJ2-7; 13 bases agree with TRBD2. Per the germline V gene, CDR1 is SQVTM and CDR2 is ANQGSEA. This CDR3 has 11 residues. V lost 6 bases, J lost 12 bases, and 5 bases stayed unmatched. In nucleotides, the CDR3 is TGCAGCGTGGCACTAGCGGGAGGGACGTACTTC. Its translation: CSVALAGGTYF.

In regard to this clone: With a far larger clone one base away, a read error is the likely cause. The chain joins TRBV13 to TRBJ2-1; D remains ambiguous. Germline CDR1 is PRHDT and CDR2 is FYEKMQ (reference sequence). The CDR3 is made up of 15 amino acids. CDR3 coding DNA: TGTGCCAGCAGCTTAGGGGCGACTCCCTACAATGAGCGGTTCTTC. Translating gives CASSLGATPYNERFF. Variable domain in full (rest from reference TRBV13 and TRBJ2-1): AAGVIQSPRHLIKEKRETATLKCYPIPRHDTVYWYQQGPGQDPQFLISFYEKMQSDKGSIPDRFSAQQFSDYHSELNMSSLELGDSALYFCASSLGATPYNERFFGPGTRLTVL.

This clone has only a few counts. This sequence joins TRBV28 and TRBJ2-5; the match to TRBD2 covers 8 bases. V trimming: 3 bases; J trimming: 4 bases; junction bases outside the gene matches: 7. CDR1 and CDR2 (germline): MDHEN, SYDVKM. This CDR3 is 15 amino acids long. Here the CDR3 reads CASSFWAGGRETQYF. The CDR3, as DNA: TGTGCCAGCAGTTTCTGGGCGGGAGGAAGAGAGACCCAGTACTTC.

On this clone: One junction end does not reproduce the germline sequence, and a read error may be involved. The chain has TRBV18 and TRBJ1-4, with D perhaps matching TRBD1 (6 bases). Germline V gene sequence: CDR1 KGHSH, CDR2 LQKENI. This CDR3 has 15 residues. CDR3 residues: CASSPGQLSNEKPFF. The CDR3 nucleotides are TGTGCCAGCTCCCCGGGACAACTATCTAATGAAAAACCGTTCTTT.

The chain recombines TRBV7-3 with TRBJ2-1, with 12 positions matching TRBD2. Losses at the gene ends were 3 bases for V and 10 bases for J; bases not matched to a gene: 7. This CDR3 spans 15 amino acids. The germline CDR1 and CDR2 sequences are SGHTA and FQGTGA. The CDR3 region has the DNA TGTGCCAGCAGCTTCCTAGCGGGAGGGGTTTGGGAGCAGTTCTTC. Amino acid sequence: CASSFLAGGVWEQFF.

This chain uses TRBV5-1 with TRBJ2-1; TRBD2 aligns across 13 bases. The CDR3 loop spans 17 amino acids. Germline lookup yields CDR1 SGHRS and CDR2 YFSETQ. After removal of 3 bases from V and 4 bases from J, the junction contained 7 bases not matched to a gene. The CDR3 nucleotides are TGCGCCAGCAGCTCTAGGACTAGCGGGAGTGGTTACAATGAGCAGTTCTTC. This gives the protein CASSSRTSGSGYNEQFF.

The V and J genes are TRBV5-1 and TRBJ2-7; 9 nucleotides match TRBD2. The end of the DNA fits TRBJ2-1 better, so the J call may be wrong. This CDR3 is 15 amino acids long. Per germline, CDR1 SGHRS and CDR2 YFSETQ. Here the CDR3 reads CASSLVVAGVLEQFF. The CDR3 DNA is TGCGCCAGCAGCTTGGTAGTAGCGGGAGTCCTGGAGCAGTTCTTC.

There are many counts of this clone. The chain has TRBV27 and TRBJ2-2, with TRBD1 matching 7 bases. Trimming cost V 7 bases and J 1 base; bases outside gene matches: 6. CDR3 length: 15 amino acids. Germline loops: CDR1 MNHEY, CDR2 SMNVEV (reference sequence). In DNA, the CDR3 is TGTGCCAGCACCCGGACAGGCGGGAACACCGGGGAGCTGTTTTTT. It encodes CASTRTGGNTGELFF.

The chain uses TRBV18 and TRBJ1-1; D unclear. Germline CDR1 and CDR2: KGHSH and LQKENI. V lost 6 bases, J lost 0 bases, and 17 bases lay in between. The CDR3 totals 16 residues. CDR3 in amino acids: CASSLQEGFMNTEAFF. The CDR3 nucleotides read TGTGCCAGCTCCCTCCAAGAGGGTTTCATGAACACTGAAGCTTTCTTT.

This clone was found a few times. The chain recombines TRBV2 with TRBJ2-3; D may be TRBD2 (5 bases). The CDR3 is 13 amino acids. V was shortened by 2 bases and J by 9 bases, with 12 bases between the two germline ends. Germline CDR1 and CDR2: SNHLY and FYNNEI. In DNA form, the CDR3 reads TGTGCCAGCAGTGAACTACCCGCGGGCACGCAGTATTTT. It is translated as CASSELPAGTQYF. The variable domain in full, with the rest retrieved from reference TRBV2 and TRBJ2-3, is EPEVTQTPSHQVTQMGQEVILRCVPISNHLYFYWYRQILGQKVEFLVSFYNNEISEKSEIFDDQFSVERPDGSNFTLKIRSTKLEDSAMYFCASSELPAGTQYFGPGTRLTVL.

The J gene is TRBJ2-2, the V gene TRBV19; tentatively, D is TRBD2 (5 bases). Trimming stripped 2 bases from V and 1 base from J, with 8 bases between. This CDR3 is built from 15 residues. Germline loops: CDR1 LNHDA, CDR2 SQIVND (reference sequence). Here the CDR3 reads CASSIMSGNTGELFF. The DNA for the CDR3 is TGTGCCAGTAGTATAATGAGCGGGAACACCGGGGAGCTGTTTTTT.

The V and J genes are TRBV4-3 and TRBJ1-5; the D is unclear. CDR3 length: 15 residues. The V gene lost 0 bases and the J gene lost 0 bases, with 6 bases spanning the gap. Germline CDR1 is LGHNA and CDR2 is YSLEER. The CDR3 here is CASSQDRSSNQPQHF. The CDR3 DNA reads as TGCGCCAGCAGCCAAGACAGAAGTAGCAATCAGCCCCAGCATTTT.

CDR3 sequence (DNA): TGTGCCAGCAGCTTAAACGACAGGGGGTATGAGCAGTTCTTC. Residues: CASSLNDRGYEQFF. The V and J genes are TRBV7-3 and TRBJ2-1; TRBD1 aligns across 9 bases. Germline values: CDR1 SGHTA, CDR2 FQGTGA. The CDR3 extends over 14 amino acids. The junction had 3 bases not matched to a gene; V was cut back by 1 base and J by 8 bases.

This sequence joins TRBV10-3 and TRBJ2-5, with TRBD2 matching 13 bases. Trimming removed 4 bases from V and 4 bases from J; junction bases left unmatched: 3. CDR1 is ENHRY and CDR2 is SYGVKD in the germline V gene. This CDR3 is 15 amino acids long. In DNA, the CDR3 is TGTGCCATCAGTGGGACTAGCGGGAGAGGAGAGACCCAGTACTTC. This gives the protein CAISGTSGRGETQYF.

This chain uses TRBV25-1 with TRBJ2-3; 9 nucleotides line up with TRBD1. Germline assignment: CDR1 MGHDK and CDR2 SYGVNS. This CDR3 contains 15 residues. The ends lost 2 bases at V and 7 bases at J; junction bases unmatched: 7. The CDR3 is CASSEPGQGSYTQYF. Here the CDR3 DNA reads TGTGCCAGCAGTGAACCGGGACAGGGATCGTATACGCAGTATTTT. Combining the CDR3 with reference TRBV25-1 and TRBJ2-3 gives the whole variable domain EADIYQTPRYLVIGTGKKITLECSQTMGHDKMYWYQQDPGMELHLIHYSYGVNSTEKGDLSSESTVSRIRTEHFPLTLESARPSHTSQYLCASSEPGQGSYTQYFGPGTRLTVL.

This clone was picked up a small number of times. In nucleotides, the CDR3 is TGTGCCAGCAGCCCCAACAGGGCCCCCTACGAGCAGTACTTC. It codes for CASSPNRAPYEQYF. V and J are TRBV5-6 and TRBJ2-7; tentative D call: TRBD1 (6 bases). CDR3 length equals 14 residues. Trimming left V 4 bases short and J 2 bases short, with 13 bases between. The germline V gene encodes CDR1 SGHDT and CDR2 YYEEEE.